These 15 T cell receptor beta chains originate from one sample sequenced in a study of beta chain features in type 1 diabetes. TCRB transcripts that were expressed got sequenced, as all of the isolated RNA had been reverse transcribed. TCRdb keeps only in-frame clones here, not all; method: immunoSEQ multiplex PCR. The table has around 250,000 clones, 25% to 35% seen once. Sequencing was carried out using central memory CD4+ T cells from blood. These receptors all stem from a man between 25 and 39 years old in good health.

This clone has just a few counts. V and J are TRBV6-5 and TRBJ2-1; D remains ambiguous. The V and J ends lost 3 bases and 9 bases respectively, with 6 bases between them. Germline assignment: CDR1 MNHEY and CDR2 SVGAGI. The CDR3 loop spans 11 amino acids. Written as DNA, the CDR3 is TGTGCCAGCAGTTATTCGGGTGAGCAGTTCTTC. Translated: CASSYSGEQFF.

The genes are TRBV6-5 and TRBJ1-1; D call uncertain. Trimming pared 1 base from V and 4 bases from J, leaving 13 bases between. Germline assignment: CDR1 MNHEY and CDR2 SVGAGI. This CDR3 region has 15 residues. The chain's CDR3 is CASSYWAVGGTEAFF. The CDR3 nucleotides are TGTGCCAGCAGTTACTGGGCCGTCGGCGGCACTGAAGCTTTCTTT.

This clone occurred a few times. The CDR3 region is CASSGPGRRSGANVLTF. CDR3 in DNA: TGTGCCAGCAGTGGTCCCGGGAGACGCTCTGGGGCCAACGTCCTGACTTTC. This chain connects TRBV25-1 to TRBJ2-6; D might be TRBD2 (6 bases). The CDR3 is 17 residues long. The V and J ends lost 4 bases and 0 bases respectively, with 13 bases between them. Germline CDR1 and CDR2: MGHDK and SYGVNS.

J is TRBJ2-7 and V is TRBV11-2; D could derive from TRBD1 or TRBD2 (5 bases each). The V gene's germline CDR1 is SGHAT and CDR2 FQNNGV. V lost 3 bases and J 0 bases, leaving 12 bases between the germline ends. CDR3 size: 15 residues. CDR3 residues: CASSLGTYSSYEQYF. The CDR3 DNA reads as TGTGCCAGCAGCTTGGGGACCTACAGCTCCTACGAGCAGTACTTC.

The V gene is TRBV28, the J gene TRBJ2-1; TRBD2 aligns across 11 bases. The CDR3 runs to 15 residues. V dropped 5 bases and J dropped 5; count of bases not matched to a gene: 5. CDR1 and CDR2 from the germline V gene are MDHEN and SYDVKM. CDR3 coding DNA: TGTGCCAGCAGTGTCTTAGCGGGAGGGCACAATGAGCAGTTCTTC. Its translation is CASSVLAGGHNEQFF. The full variable domain, in which reference TRBV28 and TRBJ2-1 provide the parts outside the CDR3, is DVKVTQSSRYLVKRTGEKVFLECVQDMDHENMFWYRQDPGLGLRLIYFSYDVKMKEKGDIPEGYSVSREKKERFSLILESASTNQTSMYLCASSVLAGGHNEQFFGPGTRLTVL.

This clone was detected once. V usage is TRBV30 and J usage is TRBJ2-2, with 8 bases that match TRBD1. V was clipped by 1 base and J by 0 bases; unmatched bases: 10. The germline V gene encodes CDR1 GTSNPN and CDR2 SVGIG (reference sequence). CDR3 size: 18 residues. CDR3 in amino acids: CAWSEQGVGRANTGELFF. For the CDR3, the DNA is TGTGCCTGGAGTGAACAGGGGGTGGGCAGGGCGAACACCGGGGAGCTGTTTTTT.

CDR3 amino acids: CASSPQAFSGNTIYF. In DNA form, the CDR3 reads TGTGCCAGCAGCCCTCAGGCTTTCTCTGGAAACACCATATATTTT. The chain employs TRBV7-8 and TRBJ1-3; D unresolved. V shed 5 bases and J shed 0 bases, with 11 bases lying between them. The CDR3 contains 15 residues. Germline assignment: CDR1 SGHVS and CDR2 FQNEAQ.

CDR3 residues: CASSAGLDNNEQFF. The CDR3 nucleotides are TGTGCCAGCAGCGCCGGACTAGACAACAATGAGCAGTTCTTC. The chain joins TRBV7-8 to TRBJ2-1; 7 bases match TRBD2. CDR3 length: 14 residues. The germline V gene encodes CDR1 SGHVS and CDR2 FQNEAQ. Trimming at V came to 5 bases and at J to 5 bases, leaving 6 bases not matched to a gene.

This rearrangement joins TRBV7-2 to TRBJ2-3, with D possibly TRBD1 on 6 matching bases. The CDR3 consists of 14 residues. CDR1 is SGHTA, CDR2 FQGNSA, per germline. V gave up 5 bases and J gave up 1 base, with 10 bases separating them. The DNA of the CDR3 is TGTGCCAGCAGCCACAGGGACCGCACAGATACGCAGTATTTT. Protein: CASSHRDRTDTQYF. The whole variable domain, remainder taken from reference TRBV7-2 and TRBJ2-3, is GAGVSQSPSNKVTEKGKDVELRCDPISGHTALYWYRQSLGQGLEFLIYFQGNSAPDKSGLPSDRFSAERTGGSVSTLTIQRTQQEDSAVYLCASSHRDRTDTQYFGPGTRLTVL.

The chain employs TRBV5-1 and TRBJ2-5; the match to TRBD2 covers 8 bases. Germline trimming cut 3 bases from V and 3 bases from J; bases unmatched to any gene: 4. CDR1 and CDR2 (germline): SGHRS, YFSETQ. This CDR3 comprises 14 residues. CDR3 sequence: CASSSGTSKETQYF. In DNA form, the CDR3 reads TGCGCCAGCAGCTCGGGGACTAGTAAAGAGACCCAGTACTTC.

The chain links TRBV21-1 to TRBJ2-7. TRBV21-1 is a pseudogene segment. The CDR3 loop spans 13 amino acids. The CDR3 region is CASSKRAFYEQYF. In DNA form, the CDR3 reads TGTGCCAGCAGCAAACGGGCGTTCTACGAGCAGTACTTC.

This clone was seen a few times. CDR3 bases: TGTGCCAGCAGAGTACAGGGGCCCCTTACGGAGCAGTACTTC. Translated: CASRVQGPLTEQYF. The chain joins TRBV6-5 to TRBJ2-7; 7 bases align to TRBD1. From germline, CDR1 is MNHEY and CDR2 SVGAGI. Trimming removed 6 bases from V and 7 bases from J; junction bases left unmatched: 12. The CDR3 has 14 residues.

This clone was counted only a few times. V usage is TRBV11-2 and J usage is TRBJ2-7; D not resolved. The length of the CDR3 is 13 residues. Per the germline V gene, CDR1 is SGHAT and CDR2 is FQNNGV. V lost 3 bases to trimming and J lost 6 bases, with 12 bases between them. CDR3 nucleotide sequence: TGTGCCAGCAGCTTTCTGAGGCAGTTCGAGCAGTACTTC. This sequence encodes CASSFLRQFEQYF.

This clone was found a few times. The chain couples TRBV30 to TRBJ2-1; D possibly corresponds to TRBD2 (7 bases). Germline assignment: CDR1 GTSNPN and CDR2 SVGIG (reference sequence). This CDR3 region has 16 residues. Trimming took off 5 bases at V and 5 bases at J, with 22 bases between the two ends. The CDR3 is CAWETGGPPKNNEQFF. CDR3 nucleotide sequence: TGTGCCTGGGAGACGGGGGGCCCACCCAAAAACAATGAGCAGTTCTTC.

The J gene is TRBJ1-5, the V gene TRBV9, with D perhaps TRBD1 (5 bases). The CDR3 consists of 15 residues. Looked up from germline, CDR1 is SGDLS and CDR2 is YYNGEE. Trimming removed 0 bases from V and 7 bases from J, with 14 bases in between. The CDR3 loop reads CASSVDPSGDQPQHF. For the CDR3, the DNA is TGTGCCAGCAGCGTAGACCCCAGTGGGGACCAGCCCCAGCATTTT.